This TCR beta chain is from a study of blood T cell repertoires in COVID-19 (dated by TCRdb to 2018 to 2021). In terms of the full investigation: Samples from collaborators originated in the United States, Italy and Spain and spanned both the acute and convalescent phases of COVID-19. HLA class I and class II types, where available, came from metadata supplied by the sample provider rather than from assay-based typing. The repertoires were made available in a free public database intended to serve as a resource for research on the immune response to SARS-CoV-2. The prospective study material was composed of cDNA or gDNA derived from T cells, B-cell-depleted T cells, or PBMCs. Sample metadata almost always included a de-identified subject ID, COVID-19 status, age in years and sex. Deeply sampled blood TCRbeta repertoires from subjects exposed to, actively infected with, or recovered from COVID-19 were included in the dataset. The samples were drawn from two sources: the first 160 participants of the ongoing ImmuneRACE study, and 1,200 or so subjects contributed by 6 global collaborators. Findings and caveats that apply to the study as a whole: The amount of clinical and demographic metadata varied by source and participant and was provided uncurated.

From the cysteine through the phenylalanine, the CDR3 covers 14 amino acids. CDR3 DNA only is kept here, 42 bases in frame from base 1. According to the germline V gene (reference sequence), CDR1 reads SEHNR and CDR2 reads FQNEAQ. The junction carries 11 bases between V and J, which are trimmed by 5 bases and 1 base respectively. A note on this clone: The target of this receptor is not known. No clone much larger than this one lies a single base away; base qualities are absent.

The immunoSEQ Assay, a bias-controlled multiplex PCR, was used to amplify TCRbeta CDR3 regions from genomic DNA. The original methods were these. The number of nucleated cells in each sample was estimated by amplification of reference gene primers within the assay. To quantify the absolute abundance of each unique TCRbeta CDR3 rearrangement, sequence reads were collapsed and filtered. For each sample, productive Simpson clonality was calculated as the square root of Simpson's diversity index over productive rearrangements. Here the immuneACCESS table is served through TCRdb, limited to in-frame sequences with V and J called. Missing clones are a known gap in these copies; in checked studies unresolved V genes cover under half, and the rest lacks a known reason. V and J calls plus clone size are reproduced from that table; the DNA served to infer D and trimming. In all, the sample holds under 250,000 clones, and 65% to 85% of those were seen once. Of the sample, 8.6% falls within the top ten clones.

The collaborating institutions used their own protocols to collect whole blood in K2EDTA tubes. Collaborator samples were shipped for TCRbeta analysis as frozen whole blood, isolated PBMCs, or DNA extracted from either sample type. Sequencing used peripheral blood. The sequence was collected from a man aged 35-49 years with active or convalescent COVID-19. The chain joins TRBV7-9 to TRBJ1-1; perhaps TRBD1 is the D gene, with 5 bases matching. The base sequence is TGTGCCAGCAGCGCACAGGCTTCGAACACTGAAGCTTTCTTT. It translates to CASSAQASNTEAFF.